This entry lists 30 T cell receptor beta chains sequenced from one sample in a study of T cells in women clearing cervical HPV infection. This table comes from immunoSEQ multiplex PCR, and its TCRdb copy is limited to in-frame clones, with some not included. This sample contains tens of thousands of clones. The sequencing sample was made of blood buffy coat. These receptors were taken from a woman aged 18 to 75 with a cervical HPV16 infection that either progressed to CIN3+ or cleared (not recorded which).

About this clone itself: The read falls 3 residues short of the CDR3 end, and the missing part is taken from the germline J gene. This chain connects TRBV5-1 to TRBJ1-1; D not certain. CDR3 length: 13 amino acids. Germline lookup yields CDR1 SGHRS and CDR2 YFSETQ. The part of the CDR3 DNA that was read is TGCGCCAGCAGTTTAGTCTCGGAAGAGGGA. Translating it yields CASSLVSEEG. The CDR3, in full, reads CASSLVSEEGAFF.

The CDR3 loop reads CASSRGRVQETQYF. The sequenced CDR3 bases are TGTGCCAGCAGCAGGGGGAGGGTCCAAGAGACC. The rearrangement joins TRBV7-8 to TRBJ2-5; perhaps TRBD2 as D (7 bases). The read gets to within 3 residues of the CDR3 end, and the germline J gene fills in the rest. The CDR3 runs 14 residues. Germline V gives CDR1 SGHVS, CDR2 FQNEAQ. Between the trimmed V and J ends, which lost 5 bases and 1 base, there was a span of 11 bases.

Comments on this clone: The read falls 3 residues short of the CDR3 end, and the missing part is taken from the germline J gene. The gene calls are TRBV29-1 and TRBJ2-7; 13 bases map to TRBD2. The V gene's germline CDR1 is SQVTM and CDR2 ANQGSEA. The CDR3 sequence is 16 residues long. V lost 4 bases, J lost 2 bases, and 8 bases stayed unmatched. CDR3 DNA (partial): TGCAGCGTTGTACCGGGACTAGCGGGATCCCCCTACGAG. Its translation is CSVVPGLAGSPYE. The full CDR3 protein is CSVVPGLAGSPYEQYF.

Of note for this clone: Read coverage stops 3 residues before the CDR3 terminus; the germline J gene supplies the remainder. The chain has TRBV19 and TRBJ1-1; D gene unclear. Germline values: CDR1 LNHDA, CDR2 SQIVND (reference sequence). V lost 9 bases and J lost 3, with 17 bases in between. The CDR3 sequence is 14 residues long. CDR3 in amino acids: CASIVRVGDTEAFF. The sequenced part of the CDR3 DNA is TGTGCCAGCATCGTGAGGGTAGGAGACACTGAA.

This clone registers medium-sized by frequency. The read is 3 residues too short to cover the CDR3 end, so that end is filled in from the germline J gene. This sequence joins TRBV3-1 (or the pseudogene TRBV3-2) and TRBJ2-1, with 10 bases that match TRBD2. Trimming took 1 base from V and 2 from J; bases not matched to a gene: 5. Germline CDR1 LGHDT, CDR2 YNNKEL (reference sequence). CDR3 length: 17 residues. CDR3 DNA (partial): TGTGCCAGCAGCCAAGTTAGCGGGGGGTTTACCTACAATGAG. Protein: CASSQVSGGFTYNE. The CDR3 in its entirety is CASSQVSGGFTYNEQFF.

Comments on this clone: The observed sequence ends 3 residues before the CDR3 terminus, with the missing tail filled in from the germline J gene. The chain recombines TRBV5-1 with TRBJ2-3, with 11 nucleotides matching TRBD1. CDR1 and CDR2 from the germline V gene are SGHRS and YFSETQ. CDR3 size: 15 residues. With V trimmed by 4 bases and J by 6 bases, 7 bases remained unmatched. CDR3 sequence: CASSLGQGAGDTQYF. CDR3 DNA, as far as it was read: TGCGCCAGCAGCCTTGGACAGGGGGCAGGTGATACG.

A remark on this clone: Coverage ceases 3 residues before the CDR3 finishes, and the germline J gene fills in the end. The chain combines TRBV5-1 with TRBJ2-5, with D possibly being TRBD2 (6 bases). V gave up 4 bases and J gave up 1 base, with 14 bases separating them. Germline V gives CDR1 SGHRS, CDR2 YFSETQ. The CDR3 extends over 15 amino acids. The sequenced CDR3 bases are TGCGCCAGCAGCCCAACGGGGACTCGCCAAGAGACC. Translation: CASSPTGTRQET. The entire CDR3 protein reads CASSPTGTRQETQYF. The full variable domain, in which reference TRBV5-1 and TRBJ2-5 provide the parts outside the CDR3, is KAGVTQTPRYLIKTRGQQVTLSCSPISGHRSVSWYQQTPGQGLQFLFEYFSETQRNKGNFPGRFSGRQFSNSRSEMNVSTLELGDSALYLCASSPTGTRQETQYFGPGTRLLVL.

Remarks on this clone: The read stops 3 residues short of the end of the CDR3; the missing end is completed from the germline J gene. The chain joins TRBV19 to TRBJ2-7, with 9 bases lining up with TRBD2. This CDR3 contains 14 residues. Germline values: CDR1 LNHDA, CDR2 SQIVND (reference sequence). V lost 8 bases to trimming and J lost 1 base; unmatched junction nucleotides: 6. The CDR3 spells CASRRLAESYEQYF. The sequenced part of the CDR3 DNA is TGTGCCAGTCGTCGACTAGCGGAGTCCTACGAG.

In regard to this clone: The read gets to within 3 residues of the CDR3 end, and the germline J gene fills in the rest. The V and J genes are TRBV6-1 and TRBJ2-2, with D tentatively TRBD1 (5 bases). Germline V gives CDR1 MNHNS, CDR2 SASEGT. The CDR3 extends over 13 amino acids. CDR3 DNA, as far as it was read: TGTGCCAGCAGTGCATCAGGGATTGAAAAG. Its translation: CASSASGIEK. The full CDR3 reads CASSASGIEKLFF.

With regard to this clone: The read gets to within 3 residues of the CDR3 end, and the germline J gene fills in the rest. This chain joins TRBV7-8 and TRBJ2-3; D possibly corresponds to TRBD2 (6 bases). The V end was cut by 4 bases, the J end by 0 bases, with 11 bases between. Per the germline V gene, CDR1 is SGHVS and CDR2 is FQNEAQ. The CDR3 is made up of 15 amino acids. The CDR3 bases that were read are TGTGCCAGCAGCTCCTCCGGGACTAGCACAGATACG. Translation: CASSSSGTSTDT. The entire CDR3 reads CASSSSGTSTDTQYF.

CDR3 sequence reads: CSGGIGNTEAFF. CDR3 DNA, as far as it was read: TGCAGCGGCGGGATCGGGAACACTGAA. The J gene is TRBJ1-1, the V gene TRBV29-1; D uncertain. The CDR3 end lies 3 residues beyond the end of the read and is filled in from the germline J gene. The CDR3 extends over 12 amino acids. Germline CDR1 is SQVTM and CDR2 is ANQGSEA. V lost 7 bases and J lost 1, with 10 bases in between.

Points on this clone: The read halts 3 residues ahead of the CDR3 end, with the missing end drawn from the germline J gene. The chain recombines TRBV10-2 with TRBJ2-7, with D maybe TRBD2 (6 bases). The V gene lost 5 bases and the J gene lost 2 bases, with 13 bases spanning the gap. Per the germline V gene, CDR1 is WSHSY and CDR2 is SAAADI. CDR3 length: 14 residues. The part of the CDR3 DNA that was read is TGCGCCAGCAGTCTTTTTAGCGGAACCTACGAG. It yields the protein CASSLFSGTYE. The CDR3, in full, reads CASSLFSGTYEQYF.

Worth noting for this clone: The CDR3 is cut off 3 residues early in the read; its end comes from the germline J gene. The chain joins TRBV5-1 to TRBJ2-2; D remains unclear. This CDR3 region has 14 residues. V was trimmed by 4 bases and J by 4 bases, leaving 11 bases between them. Germline lookup yields CDR1 SGHRS and CDR2 YFSETQ. The sequenced part of the CDR3 DNA is TGCGCCAGCAGCCCAAGCGTGGGCACCGGGGAG. Protein sequence: CASSPSVGTGE. The CDR3 as a whole reads CASSPSVGTGELFF.

Note on this clone: The read ends 3 residues shy of where the CDR3 ends; the end is completed using the germline J gene. The J gene is TRBJ2-6, the V gene TRBV5-3, with 9 nucleotides matching TRBD1. TRBV5-3 is annotated as an ORF whose role is uncertain. This CDR3 has 17 amino acids. Trimming at V came to 2 bases and at J to 2 bases, leaving 5 bases not matched to a gene. CDR3 loop: CARSFGQGKAGANVLTF. The covered CDR3 bases are TGTGCCAGAAGCTTCGGACAGGGGAAAGCTGGGGCCAACGTC.

Regarding this clone: At one boundary the junction diverges from the germline segment, which might be a read error. The read falls 3 residues short of the CDR3 end, and the missing part is taken from the germline J gene. This sequence joins TRBV7-8 and TRBJ2-2, with TRBD2 identical over 12 bases. Germline CDR1 is SGHVS and CDR2 is FQNEAQ. This CDR3 has 16 amino acids. The part of the CDR3 DNA that was read is TGTGCCAGCACCTTACCGGGACTAGCGGGTTCCGGGGAG. Translated: CASTLPGLAGSGE. The CDR3 reads in full as CASTLPGLAGSGELFF.

A note on this clone: Coverage ceases 3 residues before the CDR3 finishes, and the germline J gene fills in the end. The chain joins TRBV10-3 to TRBJ1-1; D perhaps matches TRBD1 (6 bases). There are 16 residues in the CDR3. V was shortened by 7 bases and J by 4 bases, with 22 bases between the two germline ends. The germline CDR1 and CDR2 sequences are ENHRY and SYGVKD. The covered CDR3 bases are TGTGCCATCATGGTTGGCAGGGGAGAGGTTGGCACTGAA. This encodes CAIMVGRGEVGTE. The complete CDR3 protein is CAIMVGRGEVGTEAFF.

A word on this clone: The read halts 3 residues ahead of the CDR3 end, with the missing end drawn from the germline J gene. V usage is TRBV4-2 and J usage is TRBJ1-5; weak D call: TRBD1 (5 bases). The ends were cut back, 4 bases at V and 5 bases at J, with 12 bases in the middle. CDR3 length: 14 residues. Germline V gene sequence: CDR1 LGHNA, CDR2 YNFKEQ. The CDR3 DNA, read in part, is TGTGCCAGCAGCCCGGTGGGGGGGTATCAGCCC. Translation: CASSPVGGYQP. In full, the CDR3 reads CASSPVGGYQPQHF.

Remarks on this clone: The CDR3 extends 3 residues past the end of the read, so its final part is completed from the germline J gene. This chain connects TRBV13 to TRBJ1-2; D remains ambiguous. Trimming removed 4 bases from V and 2 bases from J, with 14 bases in between. Germline lookup yields CDR1 PRHDT and CDR2 FYEKMQ (reference sequence). CDR3 length: 15 amino acids. The CDR3: CASSSLAKGNYGYTF. CDR3 bases read: TGTGCCAGCAGCTCCCTCGCAAAAGGGAACTATGGC.

In regard to this clone: The read ends 3 residues shy of where the CDR3 ends; the end is completed using the germline J gene. This rearrangement joins TRBV11-3 to TRBJ2-3, with 7 bases that match TRBD1. The V gene's germline CDR1 is SGHNT and CDR2 YENEEA. The CDR3 is made up of 13 amino acids. V lost 5 bases to trimming and J lost 4 bases; unmatched junction nucleotides: 3. The sequenced CDR3 bases are TGTGCCAGCAGCCAGACAGGGCCAGATACG. It encodes CASSQTGPDT. In full, the CDR3 is CASSQTGPDTQYF.

Comments on this clone: The read finishes 3 residues shy of the CDR3 end, and the germline J gene is used to complete it. The chain links TRBV19 to TRBJ2-7, with D possibly being TRBD2 (6 bases). Germline assignment: CDR1 LNHDA and CDR2 SQIVND (reference sequence). The CDR3 is 14 amino acids. The germline V and J ends were trimmed by 2 bases and 5 bases, with 13 bases remaining between them. Partial CDR3 DNA: TGTGCCAGTAGTATATCCCTAGCGCTGAACGAG. Protein product: CASSISLALNE. The whole CDR3 sequence is CASSISLALNEQYF.

Notes on this clone: The DNA ends 3 residues before the CDR3 does, and the rest of the CDR3 is filled in from the germline J gene. This chain joins TRBV2 and TRBJ1-1, with D possibly matching TRBD1 (5 bases). Germline V gene data show CDR1 as SNHLY and CDR2 as FYNNEI. The V end lost 3 bases, the J end lost 1 base, and 12 bases lay between the germline ends. This CDR3 has 15 residues. Partial CDR3 DNA: TGTGCCAGCAGTGAGGCGGGGGAGGAGAACACTGAA. Translating it yields CASSEAGEENTE. Given in full, the CDR3 is CASSEAGEENTEAFF.

About this clone: The read ends 3 residues before the CDR3 terminus; that terminus is restored from the germline J gene. The rearrangement uses TRBV13 and TRBJ1-2, with D perhaps TRBD1 (5 bases). The germline V gene encodes CDR1 PRHDT and CDR2 FYEKMQ (reference sequence). CDR3 size: 15 residues. The covered CDR3 bases are TGTGCCAGCAGCTTCCGGGACTTAACCTACAATGAC. Its protein product is CASSFRDLTYND. The full-length CDR3 reads as CASSFRDLTYNDYTF.

Note on this clone: Read data end 3 residues before the CDR3 end; the end is taken from the germline J gene. This chain joins TRBV5-6 and TRBJ1-2; 7 bases map to TRBD1. Germline CDR1 SGHDT, CDR2 YYEEEE. This CDR3 is 11 amino acids long. CDR3 DNA (partial): TGTGCCAGCAGCTTGACAGGGGAC. Encoded protein: CASSLTGD. The full CDR3 sequence reads CASSLTGDYTF.

Regarding this clone: The CDR3 goes on 3 residues after the read ends, and that part is filled in from the germline J gene. The V call is TRBV11-2, the J call TRBJ2-3; D remains ambiguous. The CDR3 consists of 11 residues. The germline V and J ends were trimmed by 3 bases and 6 bases, with 4 bases remaining between them. Germline V gives CDR1 SGHAT, CDR2 FQNNGV. CDR3 residues: CASSLTDTQYF. The CDR3 DNA, read in part, is TGTGCCAGCAGCTTGACTGATACG.

Details on this clone: Sequencing ends 3 residues short of the CDR3 end; the germline J gene provides the rest. V gene TRBV2 combines with J gene TRBJ2-7; 8 nucleotides line up with TRBD2. With 7 bases clipped from V and 0 bases from J, the junction kept 8 bases outside the gene matches. CDR3 length: 15 residues. CDR1 is SNHLY and CDR2 is FYNNEI in the germline V gene. The CDR3 protein is CASIERGGASYEQYF. Partial CDR3 DNA: TGTGCCAGCATCGAACGGGGGGGGGCCTCCTACGAG.

As concerns this clone: The sequenced fragment ends 3 residues before the CDR3 boundary, so the rest is inferred from the germline J gene. This chain joins TRBV19 and TRBJ1-6; D gene ambiguous. The CDR3 contains 13 residues. Germline CDR1 LNHDA, CDR2 SQIVND (reference sequence). The V gene lost 0 bases and the J gene lost 6 bases, with 3 bases spanning the gap. The CDR3 bases that were read are TGTGCCAGTAGTATAGATAGTAATTCACCC. Its protein is CASSIDSNSP. The entire CDR3 is CASSIDSNSPLHF.

Of note for this clone: The sequence runs out 3 residues before the end of the CDR3; the remainder is reconstructed from the germline J gene. Other DNA sequences in this sample translate to the same CDR3. The chain recombines TRBV30 with TRBJ1-3, with D unclear. The CDR3 is made up of 13 amino acids. V dropped 0 bases and J dropped 3 bases, with 6 bases sitting between them. Looked up from germline, CDR1 is GTSNPN and CDR2 is SVGIG (reference sequence). CDR3 DNA, as far as it was read: TGTGCCTGGAGTGTGGACTTTGGAAACACC. Translating it yields CAWSVDFGNT. The full CDR3 reads CAWSVDFGNTIYF.

A word on this clone: The read gets to within 3 residues of the CDR3 end, and the germline J gene fills in the rest. The chain combines TRBV2 with TRBJ2-3; 8 bases fit TRBD1. The CDR3 loop spans 15 amino acids. CDR1 SNHLY and CDR2 FYNNEI come from the germline V gene. The J segment lost 1 base and the V segment lost 10 bases, leaving 10 bases of the junction unmatched. The CDR3 reads CATYRDRYGTDTQYF. The CDR3 DNA, read in part, is TGTGCCACCTATAGGGACAGGTACGGCACAGATACG.

For this clone: The read terminates 3 residues ahead of where the CDR3 ends, so the germline J gene completes it. The gene calls are TRBV5-1 and TRBJ1-1; TRBD1 might be the D (6 bases). Germline V gives CDR1 SGHRS, CDR2 YFSETQ. V was trimmed by 6 bases and J by 1 base, leaving 16 bases between them. The CDR3 length is 15 residues. CDR3 residues: CASIPSGHPNTEAFF. The CDR3 DNA, read in part, is TGCGCCAGCATCCCCTCGGGACACCCGAACACTGAA.

Of note for this clone: The observed sequence ends 3 residues before the CDR3 terminus, with the missing tail filled in from the germline J gene. The gene calls are TRBV19 and TRBJ2-1; maybe TRBD2 (5 bases). Germline CDR1 is LNHDA and CDR2 is SQIVND (reference sequence). V lost 10 bases and J 3 bases, leaving 10 bases between the germline ends. The CDR3 has 12 amino acids. The sequenced part of the CDR3 DNA is TGTGCCACCCAAACTAGCTACAATGAG. Its translation: CATQTSYNE. In full, the CDR3 is CATQTSYNEQFF.